These 14 T cell receptor beta chains were all obtained from the same sample, sequenced in a study of blood T cells in healthy people across ages. The second PCR ran roughly 6 to 11 cycles with a sample-barcoded 5' primer and J-beta primers. TCRdb reanalysed the 5' RACE reads using MiXCR and keeps one entry per CDR3 protein. The sample lists over a million distinct CDR3 sequences; more than 40% were seen once. Specimen: blood. The receptors shown here come from a woman aged 60-70 years in good health.

This clonotype has just a few counts. The chain links TRBV20-1 to TRBJ1-2; D is uncertain. Germline V gives CDR1 DFQATT, CDR2 SNEGSKA (reference sequence). V shed 6 bases and J shed 5 bases, with 13 bases lying between them. CDR3 length equals 12 residues. The CDR3 nucleotides are TGCAGTGCGGTTAGGGAAACATATGGCTACACCTTC. The encoded protein is CSAVRETYGYTF.

V gene TRBV7-2 combines with J gene TRBJ2-5; perhaps TRBD2 as D (5 bases). The DNA end is more similar to TRBJ2-7, so the J call may be wrong. Germline assignment: CDR1 SGHTA and CDR2 FQGNSA. There are 11 residues in the CDR3. The CDR3 loop is CASSGLDEQYF. CDR3 DNA: TGTGCCAGCAGCGGACTTGACGAGCAGTACTTC.

The genes are TRBV5-1 and TRBJ2-4; 10 bases fit TRBD2. The J call may not be correct, given that the DNA end is closer to TRBJ2-7. Germline lookup yields CDR1 SGHRS and CDR2 YFSETQ. The CDR3 sequence is 15 residues long. The CDR3 nucleotides read TGCGCCAGCAGCTTTTCTAGCGGGGGCCCCTACGAGCAGTACTTC. This encodes CASSFSSGGPYEQYF.

The chain carries TRBV5-1 and TRBJ2-1, with a tentative D call TRBD1 (7 bases). This CDR3 comprises 17 residues. Deletions cut 1 base from V and 2 bases from J, with 16 bases between. Germline CDR1 SGHRS, CDR2 YFSETQ. CDR3 in amino acids: CASSLSAGQPTYNEQFF. As DNA, the CDR3 is TGCGCCAGCAGCTTGAGCGCGGGACAGCCAACCTACAATGAGCAGTTCTTC.

Only a few counts were recorded for this clonotype. Here the CDR3 DNA reads TGCGCCAGCAGCACCCGACCTAGCGGTACAGATACGCAGTATTTT. Its protein is CASSTRPSGTDTQYF. The chain links TRBV4-1 to TRBJ2-3; 7 bases match TRBD2. This CDR3 has 15 residues. CDR1 MGHRA and CDR2 YSYEKL come from the germline V gene. The trim removed 5 bases at V and 3 bases at J, leaving 8 bases unmatched.

This rearrangement joins TRBV6-8 to TRBJ1-1; TRBD1 matches 7 bases. V lost 0 bases to trimming and J lost 5 bases; unmatched junction nucleotides: 15. The CDR3 extends over 18 amino acids. CDR1 is MNHGY, CDR2 SAAAGT, per germline. The CDR3 DNA is TGTGCCAGCAGTTACTCGGTGTTGTCGAGGGGGCAGGATACTGAAGCTTTCTTT. Its translation is CASSYSVLSRGQDTEAFF.

A remark on this clonotype: The junction shows a germline mismatch at one end, possibly a read error. The V gene is TRBV12-3 or TRBV12-4, the J gene TRBJ2-7; 7 positions match TRBD2. The CDR3 totals 14 residues. CDR3 loop: CASSVAGLSYEQYF. CDR3 nucleotide sequence: TGTGCCAGCAGTGTAGCGGGTCTCTCCTACGAGCAGTACTTC.

The J gene is TRBJ2-1, the V gene TRBV7-3; either TRBD1 or TRBD2 may supply D (7 bases each). V was trimmed by 3 bases and J by 8 bases, leaving 14 bases between them. The CDR3 is 14 amino acids. The germline gives CDR1 SGHTA, CDR2 FQGTGA. For the CDR3, the DNA is TGTGCCAGCAGCTTGGGGCAGGGGGGGTATGAGCAGTTCTTC. As protein: CASSLGQGGYEQFF.

This clonotype was seen only a few times. The chain couples TRBV6-6 to TRBJ2-7; 10 bases match TRBD2. The germline CDR1 and CDR2 sequences are MNHNY and SVGAGI (reference sequence). There are 16 residues in the CDR3. J gave up 1 base and V 6 bases, and 9 bases lay outside the gene matches. CDR3 region: CASRHTGTSVSYEQYF. The CDR3 DNA sequence: TGTGCCAGCAGGCACACCGGGACTAGCGTATCCTACGAGCAGTACTTC.

V usage is TRBV20-1 and J usage is TRBJ2-1; 8 nucleotides align to TRBD2. J gave up 13 bases and V 3 bases, and 8 bases lay outside the gene matches. The CDR3 has 12 residues. Looked up from germline, CDR1 is DFQATT and CDR2 is SNEGSKA (reference sequence). Here the CDR3 reads CSASLKGTSQFF. The CDR3, as DNA: TGCAGTGCTAGTCTAAAGGGGACTAGTCAGTTCTTC.

The table lists this clonotype with a few counts. The chain is built from TRBV29-1 and TRBJ1-5; perhaps TRBD1 as D (6 bases). With 6 bases removed from V and 11 bases from J, the gap between germline ends came to 14 bases. The CDR3 contains 11 residues. In germline, CDR1 is SQVTM, CDR2 ANQGSEA. The CDR3 region is CSVSQGEAQHF. CDR3 in DNA: TGCAGCGTCTCACAGGGTGAAGCCCAGCATTTT.

This clonotype was detected ten times or more. The genes are TRBV2 and TRBJ1-6; D gene unclear. V was shortened by 6 bases and J by 5 bases, with 17 bases between the two germline ends. Germline V gene sequence: CDR1 SNHLY, CDR2 FYNNEI. This CDR3 region has 16 residues. The CDR3 nucleotides are TGTGCCAGCAGCGACCCCCGGACGTCTGATAATTCACCCCTCCACTTT. Its translation: CASSDPRTSDNSPLHF.

CDR3 DNA: TGTGCCAGCAGCCCGGGACAGGGGGGAATTCATGGCTACACCTTC. Translation: CASSPGQGGIHGYTF. This chain connects TRBV6-5 to TRBJ1-2, with 11 bases identical to TRBD1. With 6 bases clipped from V and 6 bases from J, the junction kept 9 bases outside the gene matches. The CDR3 loop spans 15 amino acids. The germline CDR1 and CDR2 sequences are MNHEY and SVGAGI.

V is TRBV6-1 and J is TRBJ1-6; D is unresolved. The germline CDR1 and CDR2 sequences are MNHNS and SASEGT. Trimming left V 0 bases short and J 9 bases short, with 0 bases between. CDR3 length equals 11 residues. Written as DNA, the CDR3 is TGTGCCAGCAGTGAAGCTTCACCCCTCCACTTT. Translating gives CASSEASPLHF.